The next 30 T cell receptor beta chains were all read from a single sample in a study of neurological immune-mediated disorders. TCRdb fed the 5' RACE reads into MiXCR, producing one record per CDR3 protein. Among 27,000 or so distinct CDR3 sequences listed, around 21% were seen once. The source material was PBMCs. The receptors shown here come from a woman aged 60 to 75 in good health.

The table lists this clonotype with many counts. V gene TRBV4-2 combines with J gene TRBJ1-1; D is unresolved. Germline V gene data show CDR1 as LGHNA and CDR2 as YNFKEQ. CDR3 size: 14 residues. The V end was cut by 0 bases, the J end by 7 bases, with 12 bases between. The CDR3 protein is CASSQDEILREAFF. CDR3 sequence (DNA): TGTGCCAGCAGCCAAGATGAAATACTGCGTGAAGCTTTCTTT.

This clonotype was counted at least ten times. The chain couples TRBV3-1 to TRBJ2-1; TRBD2 aligns across 7 bases. V dropped 4 bases and J dropped 3; count of bases not matched to a gene: 12. Germline V gene sequence: CDR1 LGHDT, CDR2 YNNKEL (reference sequence). The CDR3 is 17 residues long. CDR3 loop: CASSPHIGLAVYNEQFF. The DNA for the CDR3 is TGTGCCAGCAGCCCCCATATAGGTCTAGCGGTCTACAATGAGCAGTTCTTC.

In this sample, this clonotype turned up many times. This sequence joins TRBV14 and TRBJ2-3, with D unclear. CDR1 and CDR2 from the germline V gene are SGHDN and FVKESK. This CDR3 spans 16 amino acids. Trimming shortened V by 4 bases and J by 0 bases, and 14 bases separated the two germline ends. CDR3 amino acids: CASSPFTPPSTDTQYF. The CDR3 nucleotides are TGTGCCAGCAGCCCCTTTACGCCTCCTAGCACAGATACGCAGTATTTT.

This clonotype was found many times. V gene TRBV7-2 combines with J gene TRBJ2-1; 7 positions agree with TRBD2. From germline, CDR1 is SGHTA and CDR2 FQGNSA. V dropped 5 bases and J dropped 6; count of bases not matched to a gene: 13. This CDR3 has 16 amino acids. The CDR3 nucleotides are TGTGCCAGCAGCCCGACGCTGCCGGGGGGTTCCAATGAGCAGTTCTTC. It codes for CASSPTLPGGSNEQFF.

This clonotype was seen many times. The V and J genes are TRBV12-5 and TRBJ1-1; 8 nucleotides line up with TRBD1. The CDR3 consists of 14 residues. Germline V gene lookup returns CDR1 LGHNT and CDR2 FRNRAP. Trimming took 1 base from V and 8 from J; bases not matched to a gene: 6. CDR3 amino acids: CASGLAYRDREAFF. The CDR3 DNA follows: TGTGCTAGTGGTTTGGCATACCGGGACAGGGAAGCTTTCTTT.

The table lists this clonotype with many counts. The chain employs TRBV7-2 and TRBJ2-5; 7 positions agree with TRBD2. Per the germline V gene, CDR1 is SGHTA and CDR2 is FQGNSA. The V and J ends lost 0 bases and 1 base, in that order; junction bases with no gene match: 5. The CDR3 contains 16 residues. The DNA for the CDR3 is TGTGCCAGCAGCTTAGCGGGAGGGACCCTCCAAGAGACCCAGTACTTC. It codes for CASSLAGGTLQETQYF.

The table lists this clonotype with many counts. The chain has TRBV10-3 and TRBJ2-1, with 10 bases aligning to TRBD2. Trimming removed 3 bases from V and 0 bases from J; junction bases left unmatched: 2. CDR1 and CDR2 (germline): ENHRY, SYGVKD. CDR3 length: 16 residues. The CDR3 sequence: CAISDASGSSYNEQFF. CDR3 bases: TGTGCCATCAGTGATGCTAGCGGGAGCTCCTACAATGAGCAGTTCTTC.

There are many counts of this clonotype. V gene TRBV27 combines with J gene TRBJ2-6; D gene unclear. The CDR3 has 18 residues. Germline values: CDR1 MNHEY, CDR2 SMNVEV (reference sequence). Trimming cost V 3 bases and J 1 base, with 16 bases left between them. This CDR3 reads CASSFRAGSPSGANVLTF. In DNA form, the CDR3 reads TGTGCCAGCAGTTTTAGAGCAGGCTCCCCGTCTGGGGCCAACGTCCTGACTTTC.

This clonotype was recorded at least ten times. The rearrangement uses TRBV6-4 and TRBJ2-3; 9 bases match TRBD2. V was pared by 2 bases and J by 1 base, with 4 bases of the junction left unmatched. Germline lookup yields CDR1 MRHNA and CDR2 SNTAGT. The CDR3 contains 16 residues. The CDR3 region is CASSDRAGGGTDTQYF. The CDR3 DNA is TGTGCCAGCAGTGACAGAGCGGGGGGTGGCACAGATACGCAGTATTTT.

This clonotype was found many times. The genes are TRBV28 and TRBJ2-1, with 11 bases that match TRBD2. V trimming: 7 bases; J trimming: 0 bases; junction bases outside the gene matches: 17. Germline values: CDR1 MDHEN, CDR2 SYDVKM. This CDR3 is built from 20 residues. The CDR3 DNA reads as TGTGCCAGCACCTCACCGGGACTAGCGGAATTAGCTAGCTCCTACAATGAGCAGTTCTTC. Its protein is CASTSPGLAELASSYNEQFF.

J is TRBJ2-5 and V is TRBV29-1; the match to TRBD1 covers 9 bases. V shed 7 bases, J shed 4 bases, and the junction held 7 bases outside the gene matches. The CDR3 consists of 13 residues. The germline V gene encodes CDR1 SQVTM and CDR2 ANQGSEA. In DNA form, the CDR3 reads TGCAGCGCTGGACAGGGGATGAGAGAGACCCAGTACTTC. Translation gives CSAGQGMRETQYF.

In its sample, this clonotype was seen many times. The V and J genes are TRBV4-3 and TRBJ2-7, with unresolved D. CDR1 and CDR2 (germline): LGHNA, YSLEER. V lost 4 bases, J lost 2 bases, and 12 bases lay in between. The CDR3 is made up of 14 amino acids. As DNA, the CDR3 is TGCGCCAGCAGCCCCCGGGCTAACCCCTACGAGCAGTACTTC. Residues: CASSPRANPYEQYF.

This clonotype was picked up many times. This chain joins TRBV6-2 or TRBV6-3 and TRBJ1-6; no clear D gene. The length of the CDR3 is 14 residues. Looked up from germline, CDR1 is MNHEY and CDR2 is SVGEGT. The V and J ends lost 0 bases and 8 bases respectively, with 8 bases between them. The CDR3 DNA follows: TGTGCCAGCAGTTACTCGCCTAAGGATTCACCCCTCCACTTT. It translates to CASSYSPKDSPLHF.

This clonotype was picked up many times. This chain connects TRBV20-1 to TRBJ2-1; the match to TRBD2 covers 11 bases. Germline V gene lookup returns CDR1 DFQATT and CDR2 SNEGSKA (reference sequence). This CDR3 is built from 15 residues. Trimming took 3 bases from V and 2 from J; bases not matched to a gene: 3. The CDR3 DNA sequence: TGCAGTGCTAGGGTTAGCGGGGGGGCCTACAATGAGCAGTTCTTC. The encoded protein is CSARVSGGAYNEQFF.

This clonotype was seen at least ten times. The chain carries TRBV7-2 and TRBJ1-6; D might be TRBD1 (5 bases). In germline, CDR1 is SGHTA, CDR2 FQGNSA. This CDR3 has 15 amino acids. Trimming stripped 4 bases from V and 5 bases from J, with 12 bases between. CDR3 bases: TGTGCCAGCAGCTCGGGAGGGACTAATAATTCACCCCTCCACTTT. The encoded protein is CASSSGGTNNSPLHF.

This clonotype has at least ten counts. The chain uses TRBV3-1 and TRBJ1-5, with a weak D call TRBD1 (6 bases). This CDR3 has 15 residues. Trimming left V 4 bases short and J 6 bases short, with 16 bases between. The V gene's germline CDR1 is LGHDT and CDR2 YNNKEL (reference sequence). CDR3 coding DNA: TGTGCCAGCAGCCTATCGTCGGGGGCGGGTCAGCCCCAGCATTTT. Its translation: CASSLSSGAGQPQHF.

The sample holds many counts of this clonotype. The CDR3 here is CSAGTGMAGELFF. CDR3 nucleotide sequence: TGCAGCGCCGGGACAGGGATGGCCGGGGAGCTGTTTTTT. The V and J genes are TRBV29-1 and TRBJ2-2; 9 bases agree with TRBD1. Germline trimming cut 7 bases from V and 6 bases from J; bases unmatched to any gene: 6. CDR1 SQVTM and CDR2 ANQGSEA come from the germline V gene. The CDR3 is made up of 13 amino acids.

The chain has TRBV7-9 and TRBJ2-2; 9 bases are shared with TRBD1. The junction had 6 bases not matched to a gene; V was cut back by 5 bases and J by 5 bases. The CDR3 is made up of 15 amino acids. CDR1 is SEHNR and CDR2 is FQNEAQ in the germline V gene (reference sequence). This CDR3 is CASSLRDRGTGELFF. The DNA of the CDR3 is TGTGCCAGCAGCCTCAGAGACAGGGGGACCGGGGAGCTGTTTTTT.

This clonotype came up once. The chain recombines TRBV20-1 with TRBJ2-7, with 7 bases matching TRBD2. This CDR3 has 12 amino acids. Germline V CDR1 and CDR2: DFQATT, SNEGSKA (reference sequence). V gave up 5 bases and J gave up 9 bases; unmatched junction bases: 10. The CDR3 loop reads CSALGLGVSQYF. The CDR3 DNA sequence: TGCAGTGCTCTTGGACTAGGGGTCTCGCAGTACTTC.

This clonotype appeared many times. The V gene is TRBV5-1, the J gene TRBJ2-4, with TRBD2 matching over 8 bases. Germline CDR1 and CDR2: SGHRS and YFSETQ. V lost 0 bases and J lost 7; bases outside the gene matches: 3. The CDR3 covers 14 residues. Written as DNA, the CDR3 is TGCGCCAGCAGCTTGGTAGCGGGGAGCAACATTCAGTACTTC. Encoded protein: CASSLVAGSNIQYF.

This clonotype was recorded at least ten times. The CDR3 bases are TGTGCCAGCAGCCCCCCGCCACGGACTAGCGGGGGGGGGAACATTCAGTACTTC. Its protein is CASSPPPRTSGGGNIQYF. The chain couples TRBV7-2 to TRBJ2-4; 15 bases are a match to TRBD2. With V trimmed by 5 bases and J by 7 bases, 12 bases remained unmatched. Germline assignment: CDR1 SGHTA and CDR2 FQGNSA. This CDR3 has 18 residues.

The genes are TRBV2 and TRBJ2-1; no clear D gene. CDR3 size: 14 residues. Between the trimmed V and J ends, which lost 4 bases and 0 bases, there was a span of 7 bases. Per germline, CDR1 SNHLY and CDR2 FYNNEI. CDR3 sequence reads: CASSGESSYNEQFF. In DNA, the CDR3 is TGTGCCAGCAGTGGGGAAAGCTCCTACAATGAGCAGTTCTTC.

In the case of this clonotype: A read error is likely, as this CDR3 ends without the conserved phenylalanine or tryptophan. The chain uses TRBV4-3 and TRBJ1-6; 8 bases fit TRBD1. The germline V gene has CDR1 LGHNA and CDR2 YSLEER. V lost 4 bases, J lost 5 bases, and 1 base stayed unmatched. The CDR3 spans 14 residues. CDR3 sequence reads: CASSRGQDNSPLHS. The DNA of the CDR3 is TGCGCCAGCAGCCGGGGACAGGATAATTCACCCCTCCACTCT.

In its sample, this clonotype was seen many times. The J gene is TRBJ2-6, the V gene TRBV5-5; D ambiguous. CDR1 and CDR2 (germline): SGHKS, YYEKEE (reference sequence). With 7 bases removed from V and 0 bases from J, the gap between germline ends came to 14 bases. The CDR3 runs 16 residues. CDR3: CASDRAIDSGANVLTF. The CDR3 nucleotides are TGTGCCAGCGATCGGGCAATCGACTCTGGGGCCAACGTCCTGACTTTC.

There are many counts of this clonotype. V usage is TRBV6-2 or TRBV6-3 and J usage is TRBJ1-1; D may be TRBD1 (5 bases). V was clipped by 7 bases and J by 4 bases, with 16 bases between them. The germline V gene has CDR1 MNHEY and CDR2 SVGEGT. The CDR3 runs 14 residues. In DNA form, the CDR3 reads TGTGCCAGCAACCGTGGGGGAGGCGGCACTGAAGCTTTCTTT. Amino acid sequence: CASNRGGGGTEAFF.

This clonotype was recorded at least ten times. The chain uses TRBV3-1 and TRBJ2-5; D might be TRBD2 (6 bases). V dropped 3 bases and J dropped 3 bases, with 17 bases sitting between them. CDR1 and CDR2 (germline): LGHDT, YNNKEL (reference sequence). The CDR3 covers 16 residues. The CDR3 protein is CASSHRPTSREETQYF. The CDR3 bases are TGTGCCAGCAGCCATCGCCCGACTAGTCGGGAAGAGACCCAGTACTTC.

This clonotype has at least ten counts. J is TRBJ2-6 and V is TRBV11-2; D not resolved. The CDR3 has 16 amino acids. CDR1 is SGHAT and CDR2 is FQNNGV in the germline V gene. Trimming took off 1 base at V and 0 bases at J, with 7 bases between the two ends. DNA for the CDR3: TGTGCCAGCAGCTTAGTCCTGTACTCTGGGGCCAACGTCCTGACTTTC. Amino acids: CASSLVLYSGANVLTF.

This clonotype appeared many times. The chain is built from TRBV28 and TRBJ2-2; 7 positions match TRBD1. The CDR3 totals 18 residues. V lost 8 bases to trimming and J lost 0 bases; unmatched junction nucleotides: 15. Germline V CDR1 and CDR2: MDHEN, SYDVKM. The CDR3 here is CASAGQTGSVSNTGELFF. In DNA, the CDR3 is TGTGCCAGCGCAGGCCAGACAGGGTCCGTTTCGAACACCGGGGAGCTGTTTTTT.

In this sample, this clonotype turned up many times. The J gene is TRBJ1-6, the V gene TRBV28; D not resolved. Trimming stripped 6 bases from V and 9 bases from J, with 15 bases between. The CDR3 totals 14 residues. Germline values: CDR1 MDHEN, CDR2 SYDVKM. The CDR3 bases are TGTGCCAGCAGCCTAGACGGAGCCGGTTCACCCCTCCACTTT. Residues: CASSLDGAGSPLHF.

Ten or more counts support this clonotype. This chain connects TRBV20-1 to TRBJ2-5; D gene uncertain. Germline V lookup: CDR1 DFQATT, CDR2 SNEGSKA (reference sequence). The V end was cut by 6 bases, the J end by 6 bases, with 14 bases between. CDR3 length: 12 residues. The CDR3 protein is CSAQVVGKTQYF. CDR3 nucleotides: TGCAGTGCCCAGGTGGTTGGGAAGACCCAGTACTTC.